In its sample, the clone carrying this T cell receptor (beta chain) was seen a few times. Its antigen is still unknown. The method was immunoSEQ multiplex PCR; TCRdb's version includes in-frame clones alone and lacks a portion of them. The sample has 700,000 or so clones, more than 70% seen once. This entry comes from a study of shared clonotypes between healthy human individuals. V lost 5 bases to trimming and J lost 4 bases; unmatched junction nucleotides: 6. The CDR3 spans 16 residues. CDR1 and CDR2 (germline): LNHNV, YYDKDF (reference sequence). Findings and caveats of the study: Clonotypes not shared had lower generation probabilities than those common to all four donors.

The chain has TRBV15 and TRBJ2-5, with 14 bases that match TRBD2. Sequenced sample: memory CD4+ T cells sorted from blood. Subset defined: CD45RA-negative fraction. This receptor was taken from a woman in her thirties in good health. The DNA of the CDR3 is TGTGCCACCAGCGTCCGACTAGCGGGAGGGCCAGAGACCCAGTACTTC. Encoded protein: CATSVRLAGGPETQYF.